The T cell receptor beta chain described here comes from a study of shared clonotypes between healthy human individuals. Study summary: For every donor, three CD4 naive, three CD4 memory, two CD8 naive and one CD8 memory plates were used.

Overall study results and limits: A reduction in generation probabilities was seen for non-shared clonotypes relative to those shared by all four donors.

About this clone: Its target is unknown. Within the sample, other DNA sequences also encode this same CDR3.

Data came from immunoSEQ multiplex PCR; TCRdb stores just in-frame clones and leaves some out. The top ten hold approximately 1.1% of the sample, which has about 1.5 million clones, roughly 95% seen once. Germline CDR1 and CDR2: SGHVS and FQNEAQ. V lost 0 bases and J 2 bases, leaving 1 base between the germline ends. The CDR3 loop spans 12 amino acids. V usage is TRBV7-8 and J usage is TRBJ2-5, with D unclear. The material sequenced was naive CD4+ T cells sorted from blood. Subset meaning: CD45RA+ positively selected. This clonotype originated in a man aged 30 to 45 in good health. CDR3 bases: TGTGCCAGCAGCTTAGCTCAAGAGACCCAGTACTTC. Protein: CASSLAQETQYF. The entire variable domain, with the rest obtained from reference TRBV7-8 and TRBJ2-5, is as follows: GAGVSQSPRYKVAKRGQDVALRCDPISGHVSLFWYQQALGQGPEFLTYFQNEAQLDKSGLPSDRFFAERPEGSVSTLKIQRTQQEDSAVYLCASSLAQETQYFGPGTRLLVL.